The sequence of this T cell receptor (beta chain) was determined in a study of shared clonotypes between healthy human individuals (dated by TCRdb to 2018 to 2021). Study-level background: The cohort comprised a couple of women and a few men aged 18 to 49 years. Leukapheresis yielded between about 0.9 and 9 billion PBMCs per donor. To increase sequencing depth and limit assay-specific biases, TCR repertoire library preparation and sequencing were carried out by different laboratories using diverse techniques. The study deeply sequenced blood TCR repertoires of five healthy adults to estimate repertoire size and the extent of clonotype sharing between individuals. Summary of the overall study and its limitations: Sampling was restricted to blood, and TCR repertoires in tissue are likely to differ from TCR repertoires in blood. Based on pairwise subsampling, the degree of clonotype sharing among donors was expected to be affected by sequencing depth. Because the study included a small number of donors, the genetic and exposure-history diversity represented was limited.

The V end loses 2 bases and the J end loses 2 bases, and a stretch of 8 bases separates them. From the cysteine through the phenylalanine, the CDR3 covers 14 amino acids. Just the 42-base CDR3 DNA is kept, in frame starting at base 1. CDR1 and CDR2 (SGHTA, FQGTGA) derive from the germline V gene. Donors were healthy HIV-negative adults with no recently reported acute infections or vaccinations. All donors were Caucasian adults living in Nashville, Tennessee, USA. For unsorted samples, tens of millions of PBMCs were counted, and genomic DNA was extracted using the QIAamp DNA Blood Mini kit. After blood collection by leukapheresis, PBMCs were isolated using Ficoll-Histopaque density gradient centrifugation and then cryopreserved in the vapor phase of liquid nitrogen. Using the deep immunoSEQ assay, multiplex PCR amplified TCR CDR3 regions from genomic DNA. Extracted genomic DNA from each cell subset was spread evenly across all wells of several immunoSEQ 96-well plates, with each plate serving as a replicate. Each replicate PCR for unsorted PBMC received about 300 ng genomic DNA, equal to approximately 29,000 T cell genomes. Ten immunoSEQ deep assay plates were used to sequence the unsorted PBMC genomic DNA. The purified libraries were quantified using a Qubit 3.0 fluorometer, sized with a Bioanalyzer 2100, and then quantified again using the KAPA Library Quantification kit. Every immunoSEQ 96-well plate was sequenced on a dedicated single-read 150-cycle Illumina NextSeq 550 flow cell. The authors processed their data as follows. The immunoSEQ output contained only junctional sequences without quality scores, so filtering could not match that applied to full-length reads. Sequences were annotated with PyIR, a Python wrapper for IgBLAST v1.9, and V/J genes and CDR3 were assigned using IMGT germline references. Any read was removed if the V/J assignment was weak (E-value above 1e-6), the CDR3 was missing, or the read contained stop codons, out-of-frame junctions, or ambiguous translated residues. V3J clonotypes were defined as sequences sharing the same inferred V gene, J gene, and CDR3 amino acid sequence. Percentage overlap between repertoires was computed as shared unique clonotypes divided by the size of the smaller repertoire. Three approaches were used to assess repertoire richness: RTK rarefaction, the Chao1 estimator, and Recon v2.1 estimates of unobserved clonotypes. The table comes from immuneACCESS by way of TCRdb, which keeps in-frame sequences with V and J called. Part of the clones is missing from these tables; in studies checked, under half for an unresolved V gene and the rest for unknown reasons. V and J calls and clone size are as listed in that table; D and trimming were resolved from the DNA. The table for this sample lists 520,000 or so clones; 60% to 85% of them were counted only once. Together, the top ten hold 10% to 15% of the sample.

Remarks on this clone: Its antigen remains undetermined. Qualities for individual bases were not recorded, and no much larger clone is one base off.

The chain joins TRBV7-3 to TRBJ2-3, with no confident D gene call. Sequenced material: PBMCs. This receptor was taken from a woman aged 40 to 49 in good health. Some clones in this sample may be carry-over from other donors' samples. The base sequence is TGTGCCAGCAGCTTAGGCCACCTCACAGATACGCAGTATTTT. Its translation is CASSLGHLTDTQYF.